Each of the 28 T cell receptor delta chains below was sequenced from the same sample in a study of DNA immune sequencing with unique molecular identifiers. A 32-plex genomic DNA assay used primers for all 8 TRDV and 4 TRDJ genes. In two to three barcoding PCR cycles, molecules received a 12-nucleotide UMI, then adapter PCR followed. TCRdb reran clone calling via CATT on the multiplex PCR reads. The repertoire holds just over 1,500 delta-chain clones, with around 12% as singletons. Sequencing was carried out using gamma-delta T cells enriched from blood buffy coat, or unenriched PBMCs (not recorded which). The receptors come from a human donor in good health.

The V gene went uncalled, while the J gene is TRDJ1; no check of the table's D call, TRDD3, against the DNA was made. The CDR3 length is 20 residues. This chain's CDR3 is CALGELSPTLGDTSGGKLIF. For the CDR3, the DNA is TGTGCTCTTGGGGAACTAAGTCCTACTCTGGGGGATACGTCGGGAGGGAAACTCATCTTT.

Notes on this clone: The protein held in TCRdb is that of a much larger clone and does not match this DNA's translation at residue 11, likely because of a read error; the protein shown is translated from the DNA. This chain links TRDV2 with TRDJ1; 12 bases align to TRDD3. Germline V gene data show CDR1 as GEAIGNYY and CDR2 as EKD. J gave up 4 bases and V 2 bases, and 7 bases lay outside the gene matches. The CDR3 runs 16 residues. For the CDR3, the DNA is TGTGCCTGTGACAAGCTGGGGGATACGCAGGTCGATAAACTCATCTTT. This sequence encodes CACDKLGDTQVDKLIF.

By frequency in the sample, this clone is medium-sized. The chain recombines TRDV2 with TRDJ1; TRDD3 aligns across 9 bases. V was clipped by 2 bases and J by 10 bases; unmatched bases: 13. The CDR3 length is 15 residues. In germline, CDR1 is GEAIGNYY, CDR2 EKD. CDR3 in amino acids: CACDIEYWGTGGLIF. In nucleotides, the CDR3 is TGTGCCTGTGACATCGAATACTGGGGGACTGGGGGACTCATCTTT.

Worth noting for this clone: This may stem from a read error, because a much larger clone lies one nucleotide away. This chain connects TRDV1 to TRDJ1; 10 bases fit TRDD3. TCRdb is silent on the J gene; assignment here came from matching the DNA to germline. Germline-derived CDR1 and CDR2 are TSWWSYY and QGS. The V segment lost 0 bases and the J segment 3 bases; nucleotides outside the gene matches: 34. CDR3 length: 26 amino acids. The CDR3 sequence is CALGELGNGFLFDGGGYSTLADKLIF. The CDR3 nucleotides read TGTGCTCTTGGGGAACTAGGTAACGGTTTCCTATTTGATGGTGGGGGATACTCTACCCTAGCCGATAAACTCATCTTT.

This clone was seen more than once but under ten times. The J gene is given as TRDJ3, and the V gene is not called; TRDD3, the table's D call, lacks a check against the DNA. CDR3 length equals 25 residues. The DNA for the CDR3 is TGTGCCTGTGACACCATCCACGTAAATGGGGGACAACCAAAGCACAGCTCCTGGGACACCCGACAGATGTTTTTC. It translates to CACDTIHVNGGQPKHSSWDTRQMFF.

With regard to this clone: The protein in TCRdb stems from a much larger clone and differs at residue 5 from this DNA's translation, likely a read error; here the protein is translated from the DNA. The chain has TRDV2 and TRDJ1; TRDD3 aligns across 12 bases. CDR3 length: 16 amino acids. Germline CDR1 reads GEAIGNYY; CDR2 reads EKD. V lost 2 bases and J lost 3; bases outside the gene matches: 6. This CDR3 reads CACDRLGDTQADKLIF. DNA for the CDR3: TGTGCCTGTGACAGGCTGGGGGATACGCAGGCCGATAAACTCATCTTT.

There are many counts of this clone. The protein TCRdb lists belongs to a much larger clone and differs from this DNA's translation at residue 3, which points to a read error; the protein shown is made from the DNA. The chain uses TRDV2 and TRDJ1; 11 positions agree with TRDD3. Germline assignment: CDR1 GEAIGNYY and CDR2 EKD. J gave up 4 bases and V 9 bases, and 12 bases lay outside the gene matches. The CDR3 spans 15 residues. DNA of the CDR3: TGTGCCCGTGCCCAACTGGGGGATAGGGACGATAAACTCATCTTT. Translating gives CARAQLGDRDDKLIF.

This clone is deemed large. V usage is TRDV2 and J usage is TRDJ1, with 7 nucleotides matching TRDD3. The V segment lost 0 bases and the J segment 3 bases; nucleotides outside the gene matches: 15. This CDR3 spans 18 amino acids. The germline V gene encodes CDR1 GEAIGNYY and CDR2 EKD. The CDR3 DNA is TGTGCCTGTGACACCGTATCCGGGGGATCCCTGGTGCCCGATAAACTCATCTTT. It is translated as CACDTVSGGSLVPDKLIF.

Concerning this clone: TCRdb's protein, taken from a much larger clone, differs from this DNA's translation at residue 13, likely owing to a read error; the protein displayed comes from the DNA. This chain uses TRDV2 with TRDJ1; D gene ambiguous. The CDR3 has 16 amino acids. Germline V gene data show CDR1 as GEAIGNYY and CDR2 as EKD. The CDR3 reads CACDPSDRKYTDNLIF. CDR3 nucleotides: TGTGCCTGTGACCCGTCCGATCGGAAGTACACCGATAACCTCATCTTT.

About this clone: A read error is the likely source, as a far larger clone sits one nucleotide away. The same CDR3 is also encoded by other DNA sequences in this sample. This chain uses TRDV2 with TRDJ1; perhaps TRDD3 as D (6 bases). The CDR3 covers 16 residues. CDR1 GEAIGNYY and CDR2 EKD come from the germline V gene. Deletions cut 2 bases from V and 3 bases from J, with 18 bases between. The CDR3 loop reads CACDKLGDTQADKLIF. CDR3 DNA: TGTGCCTGTGACAAGCTGGGAGATACGCAGGCCGATAAACTCATCTTT.

The rearrangement links TRDV1 to TRDJ1; 11 bases fit TRDD3. No J gene was available from TCRdb, and it was assigned here by a germline match of the DNA. Germline V gives CDR1 TSWWSYY, CDR2 QGS. V was pared by 2 bases and J by 1 base, with 18 bases of the junction left unmatched. This CDR3 region has 21 residues. The CDR3 protein is CALGEGVTRVWGIRSTDKLIF. CDR3 nucleotides: TGTGCTCTTGGGGAAGGGGTTACGAGAGTTTGGGGGATACGCTCCACCGATAAACTCATCTTT.

This clone was counted ten times or more. This chain links TRDV1 with TRDJ1; 7 bases match TRDD3. TCRdb records no J gene; here it was assigned by comparing the DNA to germline. CDR3 length: 26 amino acids. Germline CDR1 reads TSWWSYY; CDR2 reads QGS. Losses at the gene ends were 6 bases for V and 0 bases for J; bases not matched to a gene: 40. The CDR3 nucleotides are TGTGCTCTTGGAAGACCCCCATTCAGGACTATTCCCTACACCTCTGGGGGCCCGGGGTACACCGATAAACTCATCTTT. Encoded protein: CALGRPPFRTIPYTSGGPGYTDKLIF.

About this clone itself: A far larger clone is one base from this, pointing to a likely read error. This CDR3 is also generated by other DNA sequences in the sample. No J gene was called, and the V gene is TRDV1; the D segment call TRDD3 is taken from the table without a DNA check. This CDR3 has 23 amino acids. Germline values: CDR1 TSWWSYY, CDR2 QGS. CDR3 in DNA: TGTGCTCTTGGGGACCTACCAAGGACTTCCTACGTCCGGGGGGGGACGTACACCGATAATCTCATCTTT. Its translation: CALGDLPRTSYVRGGTYTDNLIF.

This clone is labeled medium-sized. The chain is built from TRDV2 and TRDJ1; 9 positions agree with TRDD3. Trimming took 3 bases from V and 0 from J; bases not matched to a gene: 4. Germline lookup yields CDR1 GEAIGNYY and CDR2 EKD. This CDR3 comprises 15 residues. The CDR3, as DNA: TGTGCCTGTGACGCTGGGGGATGGTACACCGATAAACTCATCTTT. This gives the protein CACDAGGWYTDKLIF.

The V and J genes are TRDV1 and TRDJ1; the match to TRDD3 covers 10 bases. TCRdb leaves out the J gene; it was filled in here by matching the DNA to germline. Per germline, CDR1 TSWWSYY and CDR2 QGS. V gave up 3 bases and J gave up 10 bases; unmatched junction bases: 29. The CDR3 runs 21 residues. CDR3 bases: TGTGCTCTTGGGGACCTACGCGGGTCCCTATACTGGGGGATCCCGCTGGGTGGACTCATCTTT. Residues: CALGDLRGSLYWGIPLGGLIF.

This clone is labeled medium-sized. V usage is TRDV2 and J usage is TRDJ1; 13 bases fit TRDD3. The CDR3 is 19 residues long. The trim removed 3 bases at V and 0 bases at J, leaving 12 bases unmatched. CDR1 and CDR2 (germline): GEAIGNYY, EKD. CDR3 amino acids: CACDSLLGDTLLDTDKLIF. CDR3 sequence (DNA): TGTGCCTGTGACTCCTTACTGGGGGATACGCTATTAGACACCGATAAACTCATCTTT.

This clone has more than one count but fewer than ten. A read error likely explains this, since a far larger clone differs by one base. The sample has other DNA sequences that encode this CDR3 too. This chain connects TRDV2 to TRDJ1, with no clear D. V was cut by 0 bases and J by 5 bases, with 12 bases left in between. Germline V gene sequence: CDR1 GEAIGNYY, CDR2 EKD. This CDR3 has 14 amino acids. The chain's CDR3 is CACDTVALPDKLIF. For the CDR3, the DNA is TGTGCCTGTGACACCGTCGCGCTACCTGATAAACTCATCTTT.

A note on this clone: The protein that TCRdb holds for this DNA derives from a much larger clone and differs from the translated DNA at residue 11, which likely indicates a read error; the protein shown here is translated from the DNA. Other DNA variants within this sample encode the same CDR3. This chain joins TRDV2 and TRDJ1; D not certain. Germline lookup yields CDR1 GEAIGNYY and CDR2 EKD. The CDR3 has 14 residues. DNA for the CDR3: TGTGCCTGTGACGACCTTACAGCCACCGATAATCTCATCTTT. It translates to CACDDLTATDNLIF.

In this sample, this clone is medium-sized. The rearrangement uses TRDV2 and TRDJ1, with TRDD3 identical over 11 bases. V lost 1 base and J lost 4; bases outside the gene matches: 10. This CDR3 spans 17 amino acids. Germline CDR1 and CDR2: GEAIGNYY and EKD. DNA for the CDR3: TGTGCCTGTGACACTCTGGTGGGGGATACGCCCTACGATAAACTCATCTTT. This encodes CACDTLVGDTPYDKLIF.

This clone was observed a few times. This DNA translates differently at residue 14 from the TCRdb protein, which is that of a much larger clone; a read error is likely, and the protein shown is the DNA's own translation. The chain has TRDV2 and TRDJ3; maybe TRDD3 (5 bases). Germline V gives CDR1 GEAIGNYY, CDR2 EKD. The CDR3 loop spans 19 amino acids. The CDR3 DNA reads TGTGCCTGTGACACCGCCGGGGGGGCTAGCTCCTGGGACTCCCGACAGATGTTTTTC. It codes for CACDTAGGASSWDSRQMFF.

The chain is built from TRDV1 and TRDJ1; 9 bases are shared with TRDD3. Since TCRdb gives no J gene, matching the DNA to germline was used here to assign it. This CDR3 has 20 amino acids. Germline trimming cut 5 bases from V and 10 bases from J; bases unmatched to any gene: 29. CDR1 TSWWSYY and CDR2 QGS come from the germline V gene. The CDR3 spells CALGTRTGVEDLGGYRGLIF. The CDR3 nucleotides are TGTGCTCTTGGGACACGAACTGGCGTGGAGGACCTGGGGGGATACAGGGGACTCATCTTT.

Details on this clone: The amino acid sequence in TCRdb belongs to a much larger clone and departs from this DNA's translation at residue 13, likely a sequencing read error; the sequence shown is translated from the DNA. The V call is TRDV3, the J call TRDJ1, with 8 bases lining up with TRDD3. The germline gives CDR1 TVYSNPD, CDR2 GDNSRS (reference sequence). The CDR3 length is 17 residues. For the CDR3, the DNA is TGTGCCTGCGCGATGGGCTCTGGGGGACCATGGACCGGTAAACTCATCTTT. Translating it yields CACAMGSGGPWTGKLIF.

In regard to this clone: This sequence is one base from a far larger clone and is likely a read error. J is TRDJ1 and V is TRDV1; 8 nucleotides align to TRDD2. The J gene, not given by TCRdb, was assigned here from a germline match of the nucleotide sequence. There are 23 residues in the CDR3. After removal of 3 bases from V and 0 bases from J, the junction contained 27 bases not matched to a gene. Germline-derived CDR1 and CDR2 are TSWWSYY and QGS. CDR3 sequence reads: CALGDLPKTSYVRGGTYTDKLIF. In DNA, the CDR3 is TGTGCTCTTGGGGACCTACCAAAGACTTCCTACGTCCGGGGGGGGACGTACACCGATAAACTCATCTTT.

This clone has only one observation. Although no V gene was called, TRDJ4 is the J gene; the D segment call TRDD3 is taken from the table without a DNA check. The CDR3 length is 17 residues. CDR3 DNA sequence: TGTGCTCTTGGGGAAGTCCAGCTGGGGATCTCGTTTAGACCCCTGATCTTT. Residues: CALGEVQLGISFRPLIF.

About this clone: The protein given by TCRdb reflects a much larger clone and differs at residue 3 from this DNA's translation, likely from a read error; the protein shown is the DNA's translation. This chain joins TRDV2 and TRDJ1, with 9 bases lining up with TRDD3. Germline assignment: CDR1 GEAIGNYY and CDR2 EKD. The CDR3 sequence is 19 residues long. The CDR3: CASDTLSLLGEEYTDKLIF. Here the CDR3 DNA reads TGTGCCAGTGACACCTTGTCTTTACTGGGGGAAGAGTACACCGATAAACTCATCTTT.

This clone has just a few counts. For this DNA, TCRdb reports the protein of a much larger clone, which diverges at residue 6, most likely from a read error; the protein presented here is translated directly from the DNA. This rearrangement joins TRDV2 to TRDJ3; D might be TRDD3 (5 bases). Germline loops: CDR1 GEAIGNYY, CDR2 EKD. V was clipped by 0 bases and J by 0 bases, with 17 bases between them. The CDR3 has 20 amino acids. The CDR3 sequence is CACDTSGTTNGSWDTRQMFF. Written as DNA, the CDR3 is TGTGCCTGTGACACCTCGGGGACCACGAACGGCTCCTGGGACACCCGACAGATGTTTTTC.

Only a few counts were recorded for this clone. The protein given by TCRdb reflects a much larger clone and differs at residue 8 from this DNA's translation, likely from a read error; the protein shown is the DNA's translation. The chain uses TRDV2 and TRDJ1; the match to TRDD3 covers 8 bases. CDR1 GEAIGNYY and CDR2 EKD come from the germline V gene. This CDR3 has 15 residues. The V segment lost 3 bases and the J segment 0 bases; nucleotides outside the gene matches: 5. The CDR3 DNA sequence: TGTGCCTGTGACCTACTGGGGGCAGACACCGATAAACTCATCTTT. Translated, it gives CACDLLGADTDKLIF.

This clone was picked up a small number of times. TCRdb's protein for this DNA is that of a much larger clone and differs from the translation at residue 11, likely a read error; the protein shown is the DNA translation. The rearrangement links TRDV2 to TRDJ3; D gene unclear. The CDR3 totals 19 residues. Germline CDR1 and CDR2: GEAIGNYY and EKD. V lost 3 bases and J lost 2, with 19 bases in between. The CDR3 DNA reads as TGTGCCTGTGACCAAATCAAGGAGGAGCCCCCCTGGGACACCCGACAGATGTTTTTC. Residues: CACDQIKEEPPWDTRQMFF.